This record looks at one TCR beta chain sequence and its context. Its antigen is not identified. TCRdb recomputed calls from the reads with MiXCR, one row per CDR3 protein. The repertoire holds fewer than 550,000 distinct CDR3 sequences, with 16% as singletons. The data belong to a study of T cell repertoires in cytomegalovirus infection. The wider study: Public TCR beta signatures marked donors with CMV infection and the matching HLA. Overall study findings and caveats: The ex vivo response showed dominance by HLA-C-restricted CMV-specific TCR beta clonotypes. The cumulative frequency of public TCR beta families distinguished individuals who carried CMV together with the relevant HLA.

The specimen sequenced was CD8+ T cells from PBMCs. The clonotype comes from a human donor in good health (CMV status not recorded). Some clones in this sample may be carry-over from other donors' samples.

CDR3 in amino acids: CASSQGASYYEQYF. The CDR3 nucleotides are TGTGCCAGCAGCCAAGGGGCCTCCTACTACGAGCAGTACTTC. The chain has TRBV5-6 and TRBJ2-7, with a possible D match to TRBD1 (5 bases). V was shortened by 4 bases and J by 3 bases, with 14 bases between the two germline ends. Looked up from germline, CDR1 is SGHDT and CDR2 is YYEEEE. The CDR3 contains 14 residues.